This T cell receptor beta chain was captured by sequencing in a study of blood T cell repertoires in COVID-19. V was clipped by 3 bases and J by 3 bases; unmatched bases: 1. Per germline, CDR1 SEHNR and CDR2 FQNEAQ (reference sequence). This CDR3 contains 14 residues. Using immunoSEQ multiplex PCR, the repertoire was profiled, and TCRdb retains in-frame clones only, with some absent. This repertoire shows roughly 86,000 clones, approximately 85% found once; its top ten account for around 2.9%. Sequencing used peripheral blood. This receptor was identified in a woman older than 75 with COVID-19, enrolled during active disease. The rearrangement joins TRBV7-9 to TRBJ1-2; 10 nucleotides align to TRBD1. CDR3 amino acids: CASSFGQGDYGYTF. CDR3 nucleotides: TGTGCCAGCAGCTTCGGACAGGGGGACTATGGCTACACCTTC.